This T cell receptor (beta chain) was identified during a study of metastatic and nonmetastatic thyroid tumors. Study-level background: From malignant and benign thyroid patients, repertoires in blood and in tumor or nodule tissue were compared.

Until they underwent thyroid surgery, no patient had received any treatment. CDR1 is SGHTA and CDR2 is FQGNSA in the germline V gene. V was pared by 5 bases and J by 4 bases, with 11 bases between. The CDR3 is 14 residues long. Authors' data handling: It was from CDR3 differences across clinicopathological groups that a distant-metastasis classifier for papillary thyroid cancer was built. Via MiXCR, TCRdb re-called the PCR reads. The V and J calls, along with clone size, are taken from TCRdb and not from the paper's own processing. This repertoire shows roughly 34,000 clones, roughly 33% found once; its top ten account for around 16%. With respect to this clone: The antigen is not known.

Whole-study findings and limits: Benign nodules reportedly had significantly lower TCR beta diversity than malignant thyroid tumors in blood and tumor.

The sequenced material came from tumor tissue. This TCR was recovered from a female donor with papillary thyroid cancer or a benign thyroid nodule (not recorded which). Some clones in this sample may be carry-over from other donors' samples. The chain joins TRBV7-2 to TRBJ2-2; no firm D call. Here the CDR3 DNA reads TGTGCCAGCAGCCCCCGGGCGCTCACCGGGGAGCTGTTTTTT. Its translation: CASSPRALTGELFF.